This record covers a single T cell receptor (beta chain). Its antigen remains undetermined. One base away there is no much larger clone; base qualities are not given. TCRbeta CDR3 regions were amplified from genomic DNA using the immunoSEQ Assay, a bias-controlled multiplex PCR. In the paper's pipeline: Within the assay, amplification of reference gene primers was used to estimate how many nucleated cells each sample contained. To quantify the absolute abundance of each unique TCRbeta CDR3 rearrangement, sequence reads were collapsed and filtered. For each sample, productive Simpson clonality was calculated as the square root of Simpson's diversity index across productive rearrangements. The clones in this table, taken by TCRdb from immuneACCESS, are in-frame only. Not every clone is retained; where verified, under half of the shortfall comes from an unresolved V gene, and the cause of the rest is unknown. Clonal size and the V and J genes are those of that table, whereas D and trimming came from the DNA. The sample yields some 200,000 clones; about 80% were counted once. The ten largest clonotypes hold around 6.9% of the sample.

This record comes from a study of blood T cell repertoires in COVID-19 (dated by TCRdb to 2020 to 2022). Context from the whole study: The collaborator samples originated in the United States, Italy and Spain and spanned the acute and convalescent phases of COVID-19. The material from the prospective study consisted of cDNA or gDNA derived from T cells, B-cell-depleted T cells, or PBMCs. A freely available public database, intended as a resource for researchers studying the immune response to SARS-CoV-2, is where the repertoires were released. A de-identified subject ID, COVID-19 status, age in years and sex were almost always included in the sample metadata. Deeply sampled blood TCRbeta repertoires from subjects exposed to, actively infected with, or recovered from COVID-19 were included in the dataset. Where available, HLA class I and class II types were obtained from metadata supplied by the sample provider rather than from assay-based typing. The samples were drawn from the first 160 participants of the ongoing ImmuneRACE study and from 950 to 1,500 subjects provided by 6 global collaborators. What the authors observed across the whole study: How much clinical and demographic metadata was included differed by source and by participant, and the metadata was provided uncurated.

The CDR3 has 14 amino acids, counting the end cysteine and phenylalanine. Just CDR3 DNA is preserved here, 42 bases in frame from base 1. The germline V gene encodes CDR1 SGHDT and CDR2 YYEEEE. V is shortened by 1 base, J by 4 bases, and the region joining them spans 11 bases. The collaborating institutions used their own protocols to collect whole blood in K2EDTA tubes. For TCRbeta analysis, collaborators shipped samples as frozen whole blood, isolated PBMCs, or DNA extracted from either of those sample types. The source of this sequence is a human donor with acute or convalescent COVID-19. The donor label of this sample is uncertain. The specimen was peripheral blood. The chain is made from TRBV5-6 and TRBJ2-5, and the D gene may be TRBD1, 5 bases matching. The CDR3 reads as follows: CASSLTSRVETQYF. The sequence in DNA is TGTGCCAGCAGCTTGACCTCCAGGGTAGAGACCCAGTACTTC.